The 15 T cell receptor beta chains listed next were all sequenced from one sample in a study of blood T cell repertoires in COVID-19. Profiled with immunoSEQ multiplex PCR; TCRdb holds only in-frame clones, not every one. The table records about 260,000 clones, around 90% of them present only once. Sequencing was done on a sample of peripheral blood. These TCRs come from a young adult with COVID-19, enrolled during active disease.

This clone has a handful of counts. This chain uses TRBV5-1 with TRBJ1-6, with 7 bases lining up with TRBD1. CDR3 length: 15 residues. V was pared by 2 bases and J by 10 bases, with 9 bases of the junction left unmatched. Germline assignment: CDR1 SGHRS and CDR2 YFSETQ. The CDR3 sequence: CASSFRGGEGSPLHF. Written as DNA, the CDR3 is TGCGCCAGCAGCTTTCGAGGGGGCGAAGGATCACCCCTCCACTTT.

The rearrangement uses TRBV5-1 and TRBJ2-2, with TRBD1 matching 7 bases. The V segment lost 1 base and the J segment 0 bases; nucleotides outside the gene matches: 0. The CDR3 runs to 15 residues. The germline V gene encodes CDR1 SGHRS and CDR2 YFSETQ. In DNA, the CDR3 is TGCGCCAGCAGCTTGACAGGGGCGAACACCGGGGAGCTGTTTTTT. Protein sequence: CASSLTGANTGELFF.

In nucleotides, the CDR3 is TGCGCCAGCAGTGAGGAACGACAGGGAAAGTCTGAAGCTTTCTTT. It encodes CASSEERQGKSEAFF. This rearrangement joins TRBV10-1 to TRBJ1-1, with 7 nucleotides matching TRBD1. This CDR3 spans 15 amino acids. Germline V gives CDR1 WNHNN, CDR2 SYGVQD (reference sequence). J gave up 6 bases and V 2 bases, and 9 bases lay outside the gene matches.

The chain combines TRBV19 with TRBJ1-5; 7 nucleotides match TRBD1. The CDR3 has 13 amino acids. CDR1 LNHDA and CDR2 SQIVND come from the germline V gene (reference sequence). V lost 10 bases to trimming and J lost 7 bases; unmatched junction nucleotides: 10. CDR3 amino acids: CATETGLGQPQHF. The CDR3 nucleotides are TGTGCCACAGAGACAGGGCTGGGCCAGCCCCAGCATTTT.

Worth noting for this clone: Additional DNA sequences in this sample encode the identical CDR3. The chain links TRBV7-9 to TRBJ2-5; possibly TRBD1 for D (5 bases). This CDR3 region has 13 residues. Germline values: CDR1 SEHNR, CDR2 FQNEAQ (reference sequence). V lost 0 bases, J lost 5 bases, and 7 bases lay in between. The CDR3 loop is CASSLAAGETQYF. The CDR3 region has the DNA TGTGCCAGCAGCTTAGCCGCAGGGGAGACCCAGTACTTC.

In its sample, this clone was seen a few times. The rearrangement joins TRBV28 to TRBJ2-7; 11 bases are a match to TRBD2. The germline V gene has CDR1 MDHEN and CDR2 SYDVKM. This CDR3 spans 15 amino acids. Germline trimming cut 6 bases from V and 4 bases from J; bases unmatched to any gene: 8. The CDR3 DNA reads as TGTGCCAGCAGGTTCGCGACTAGCGGGATGTACGAGCAGTACTTC. The encoded protein is CASRFATSGMYEQYF.

The chain recombines TRBV5-8 with TRBJ2-6, with 11 bases matching TRBD1. V shed 4 bases, J shed 4 bases, and the junction held 7 bases outside the gene matches. CDR3 length: 17 amino acids. Germline V CDR1 and CDR2: SGHTS, YDEGEE. The CDR3: CASSQFGQGAGANVLTF. The CDR3 coding sequence is TGTGCCAGCAGCCAATTTGGACAGGGGGCCGGGGCCAACGTCCTGACTTTC.

This chain connects TRBV10-3 to TRBJ1-5, with D maybe TRBD1 (5 bases). Deletions cut 2 bases from V and 3 bases from J, with 5 bases between. CDR1 and CDR2 (germline): ENHRY, SYGVKD. The CDR3 is 13 residues long. CDR3 sequence reads: CAISEGHNQPQHF. As DNA, the CDR3 is TGTGCCATCAGTGAGGGACACAATCAGCCCCAGCATTTT.

The chain is built from TRBV5-1 and TRBJ2-1; D is perhaps TRBD2 (5 bases). CDR1 and CDR2 from the germline V gene are SGHRS and YFSETQ. Trimming stripped 0 bases from V and 4 bases from J, with 14 bases between. CDR3 length equals 16 residues. CDR3 sequence reads: CASSLDEGGVYNEQFF. CDR3 bases: TGCGCCAGCAGCTTGGATGAGGGTGGGGTATACAATGAGCAGTTCTTC.

This chain uses TRBV5-1 with TRBJ2-1; the D gene is possibly TRBD1 (5 bases). Trimming stripped 2 bases from V and 4 bases from J, with 10 bases between. The CDR3 covers 14 residues. Germline assignment: CDR1 SGHRS and CDR2 YFSETQ. For the CDR3, the DNA is TGCGCCAGCAGCTTATATCAGGGTTACAATGAGCAGTTCTTC. Translated, it gives CASSLYQGYNEQFF.

V and J are TRBV2 and TRBJ2-3; TRBD2 agrees at 12 bases. Germline values: CDR1 SNHLY, CDR2 FYNNEI. This CDR3 spans 16 amino acids. The V and J ends lost 3 bases and 5 bases, in that order; junction bases with no gene match: 6. CDR3: CASSDGTSGLRDTQYF. In nucleotides, the CDR3 is TGTGCCAGCAGTGATGGGACTAGCGGGCTAAGAGATACGCAGTATTTT.

The chain uses TRBV7-9 and TRBJ2-2; the D is unclear. This CDR3 contains 13 residues. Germline V gene lookup returns CDR1 SEHNR and CDR2 FQNEAQ (reference sequence). The V gene lost 5 bases and the J gene lost 7 bases, with 11 bases spanning the gap. In DNA, the CDR3 is TGTGCCAGCAGCCCCACTACACGCGGGGAGCTGTTTTTT. Amino acids: CASSPTTRGELFF.

V and J are TRBV6-5 and TRBJ2-7; 10 bases fit TRBD1. Germline values: CDR1 MNHEY, CDR2 SVGAGI. Unmatched junction bases numbered 6, after V lost 6 bases and J lost 7 bases. The CDR3 extends over 13 amino acids. In nucleotides, the CDR3 is TGTGCCAGCAGCGCGGGACAGGGGTGGGAGCAGTACTTC. Its translation: CASSAGQGWEQYF.

The chain links TRBV28 to TRBJ2-5; TRBD2 matches at 14 bases. This CDR3 is built from 16 residues. CDR1 and CDR2 from the germline V gene are MDHEN and SYDVKM. The V segment lost 4 bases and the J segment 5 bases; nucleotides outside the gene matches: 6. In nucleotides, the CDR3 is TGTGCCAGCAGTTCACCGGGACTAGCGGGAGAGGAGACCCAGTACTTC. It translates to CASSSPGLAGEETQYF.

The chain is built from TRBV25-1 and TRBJ2-1, with TRBD1 identical over 7 bases. CDR3 length: 14 amino acids. Germline loops: CDR1 MGHDK, CDR2 SYGVNS. J gave up 3 bases and V 2 bases, and 1 base lay outside the gene matches. Written as DNA, the CDR3 is TGTGCCAGCAGTGAAGGACAGGTCTACAATGAGCAGTTCTTC. It yields the protein CASSEGQVYNEQFF.